This TCR beta chain was captured in a study of CD8+CD57+ T cells in acquired aplastic anemia. Profiles of TCR beta VDJ and CDR3 were generated from a genomic DNA template. TCRdb called the reads again in MiXCR, with one record for every CDR3 protein. This table has approximately 200,000 distinct CDR3 sequences, about half appearing once. This clonotype was recorded a few times. Patients chosen for sequencing had shown CD8+CD57+ cell expansion by flow cytometry. What was sequenced was sorted CD4+, CD8+, or CD8+CD57+ T cells (not recorded which) from PBMCs. The sequence was obtained from a human donor with aplastic anemia.

The CDR3 spells CATSTYYEQYF. For the CDR3, the DNA is TGTGCCACCAGCACCTACTACGAGCAGTACTTC. The gene calls are TRBV15 and TRBJ2-7; D not certain. CDR3 length equals 11 residues. With 4 bases removed from V and 3 bases from J, the gap between germline ends came to 4 bases. CDR1 is LNHNV and CDR2 is YYDKDF in the germline V gene (reference sequence).